This entry is about one T cell receptor (beta chain). The source of the sample is a study of blood T cell repertoires in COVID-19. Overall study: Whether acute or convalescent, the COVID-19 samples came from the United States, Italy and Spain. PBMCs, B-cell-depleted T cells, or T cells provided the cDNA or gDNA that made up the material.

In the source study's methods: From reference gene primer amplification, estimates of nucleated cell counts were derived. TCRdb keeps only in-frame clones here, not all; method: immunoSEQ multiplex PCR. The DNA was the basis for D and trimming; V, J and clone size are from that table. Of roughly 160,000 clones in the sample, 88% were seen once. Trimming removed 1 base at V and 5 bases at J, with 8 bases between. CDR1 and CDR2 (germline): MNHNY, SVGAGI (reference sequence). This CDR3 contains 13 residues. Sequencing used peripheral blood. V usage is TRBV6-6 and J usage is TRBJ2-5, with D perhaps matching TRBD2 (5 bases). The clonotype comes from a man aged 60 to 69 with acute or convalescent COVID-19. Here the CDR3 reads CASSYWSGETQYF. The CDR3 region has the DNA TGTGCCAGCAGTTACTGGTCGGGGGAGACCCAGTACTTC.